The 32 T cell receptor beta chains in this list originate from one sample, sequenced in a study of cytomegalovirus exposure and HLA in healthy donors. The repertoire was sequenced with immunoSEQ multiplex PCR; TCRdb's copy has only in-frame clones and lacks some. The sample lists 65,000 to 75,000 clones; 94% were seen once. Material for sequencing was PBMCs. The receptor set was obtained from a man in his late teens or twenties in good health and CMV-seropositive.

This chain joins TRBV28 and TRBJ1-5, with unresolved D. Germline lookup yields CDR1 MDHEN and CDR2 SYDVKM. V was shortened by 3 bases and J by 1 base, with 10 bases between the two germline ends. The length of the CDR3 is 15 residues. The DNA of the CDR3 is TGTGCCAGCAGTTTCGAGGGCATCAGCAATCAGCCCCAGCATTTT. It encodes CASSFEGISNQPQHF. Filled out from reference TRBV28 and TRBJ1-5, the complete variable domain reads DVKVTQSSRYLVKRTGEKVFLECVQDMDHENMFWYRQDPGLGLRLIYFSYDVKMKEKGDIPEGYSVSREKKERFSLILESASTNQTSMYLCASSFEGISNQPQHFGDGTRLSIL.

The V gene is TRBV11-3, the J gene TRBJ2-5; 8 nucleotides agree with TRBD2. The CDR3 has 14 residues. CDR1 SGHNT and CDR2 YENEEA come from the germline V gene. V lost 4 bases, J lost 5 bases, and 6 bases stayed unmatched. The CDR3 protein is CASSSGGRRETQYF. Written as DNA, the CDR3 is TGTGCCAGCAGCTCGGGAGGGCGGAGGGAGACCCAGTACTTC.

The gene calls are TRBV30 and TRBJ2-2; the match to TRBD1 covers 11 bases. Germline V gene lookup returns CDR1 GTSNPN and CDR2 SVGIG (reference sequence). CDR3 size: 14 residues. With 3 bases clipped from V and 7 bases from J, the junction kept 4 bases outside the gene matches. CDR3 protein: CAWSRDRGIGELFF. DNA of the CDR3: TGTGCCTGGAGCCGGGACAGGGGGATCGGGGAGCTGTTTTTT.

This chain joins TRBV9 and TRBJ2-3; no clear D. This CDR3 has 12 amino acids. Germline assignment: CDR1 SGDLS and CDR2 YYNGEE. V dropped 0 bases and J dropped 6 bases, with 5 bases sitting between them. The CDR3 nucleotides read TGTGCCAGCAGCGTAGAACTTGATACGCAGTATTTT. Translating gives CASSVELDTQYF.

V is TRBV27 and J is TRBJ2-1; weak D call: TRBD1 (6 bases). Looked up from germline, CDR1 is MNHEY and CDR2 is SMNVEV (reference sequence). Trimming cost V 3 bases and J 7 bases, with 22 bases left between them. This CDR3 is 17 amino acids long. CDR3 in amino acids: CASSFDPPTGNRNEQFF. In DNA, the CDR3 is TGTGCCAGCAGTTTTGATCCCCCGACAGGAAATCGGAATGAGCAGTTCTTC.

CDR3 sequence reads: CASSGAGGIFYNEQFF. The DNA of the CDR3 is TGTGCCAGCAGCGGAGCAGGGGGCATTTTCTACAATGAGCAGTTCTTC. The V and J genes are TRBV7-9 and TRBJ2-1, with 8 bases identical to TRBD1. The CDR3 runs to 16 residues. V shed 5 bases, J shed 3 bases, and the junction held 9 bases outside the gene matches. In germline, CDR1 is SEHNR, CDR2 FQNEAQ (reference sequence).

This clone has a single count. Written as DNA, the CDR3 is TGCAGCGCCAGAGAGGGAGCGGGAAACACCATATATTTT. This codes for CSAREGAGNTIYF. The V and J genes are TRBV29-1 and TRBJ1-3; no reliable D call. Germline values: CDR1 SQVTM, CDR2 ANQGSEA. This CDR3 has 13 amino acids. Trimming pared 7 bases from V and 4 bases from J, leaving 14 bases between.

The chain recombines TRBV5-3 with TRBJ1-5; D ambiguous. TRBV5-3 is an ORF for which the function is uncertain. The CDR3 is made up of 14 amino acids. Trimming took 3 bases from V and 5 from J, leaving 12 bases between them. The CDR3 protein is CARSYESRDQPQHF. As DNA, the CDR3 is TGTGCCAGAAGCTACGAATCCCGCGATCAGCCCCAGCATTTT.

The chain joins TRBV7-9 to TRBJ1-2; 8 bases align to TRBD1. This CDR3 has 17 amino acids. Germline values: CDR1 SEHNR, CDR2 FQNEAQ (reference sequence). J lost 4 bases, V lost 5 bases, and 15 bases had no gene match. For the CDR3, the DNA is TGTGCCAGCAGCCCGGTAGGAGGGACAGGTATAGGCTATGGCTACACCTTC. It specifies CASSPVGGTGIGYGYTF. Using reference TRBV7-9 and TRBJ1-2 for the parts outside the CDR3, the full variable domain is DTGVSQNPRHKITKRGQNVTFRCDPISEHNRLYWYRQTLGQGPEFLTYFQNEAQLEKSRLLSDRFSAERPKGSFSTLEIQRTEQGDSAMYLCASSPVGGTGIGYGYTFGSGTRLTVV.

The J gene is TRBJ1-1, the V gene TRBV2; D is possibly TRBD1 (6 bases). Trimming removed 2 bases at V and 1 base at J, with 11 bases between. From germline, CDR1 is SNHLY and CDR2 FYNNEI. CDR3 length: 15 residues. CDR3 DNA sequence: TGTGCCAGCAGTGAACAGGGACATCAGAACACTGAAGCTTTCTTT. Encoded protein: CASSEQGHQNTEAFF.

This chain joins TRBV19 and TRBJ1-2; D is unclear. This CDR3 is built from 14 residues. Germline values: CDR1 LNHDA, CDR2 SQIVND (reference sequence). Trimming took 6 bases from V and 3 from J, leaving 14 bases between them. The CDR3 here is CASSPNFRDYGYTF. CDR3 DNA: TGTGCCAGTAGCCCAAACTTCCGGGACTATGGCTACACCTTC.

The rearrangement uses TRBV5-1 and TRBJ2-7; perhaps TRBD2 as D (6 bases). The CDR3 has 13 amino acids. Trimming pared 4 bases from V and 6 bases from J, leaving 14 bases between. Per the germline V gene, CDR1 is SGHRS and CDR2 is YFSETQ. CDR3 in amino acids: CASSAVRGVEQYF. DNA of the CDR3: TGCGCCAGCAGCGCCGTGCGGGGAGTCGAGCAGTACTTC.

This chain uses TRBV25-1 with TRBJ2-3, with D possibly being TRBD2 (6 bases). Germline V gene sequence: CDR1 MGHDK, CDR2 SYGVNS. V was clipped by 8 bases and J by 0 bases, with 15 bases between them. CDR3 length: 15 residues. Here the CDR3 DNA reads TGTGCCAGCGTAAGAACCGGGACTAGCACAGATACGCAGTATTTT. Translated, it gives CASVRTGTSTDTQYF.

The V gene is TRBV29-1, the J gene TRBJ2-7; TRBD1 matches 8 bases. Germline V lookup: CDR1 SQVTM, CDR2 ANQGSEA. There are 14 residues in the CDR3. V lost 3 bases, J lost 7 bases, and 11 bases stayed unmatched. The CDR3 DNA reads TGCAGCGTTGAGGCAGGGGGCCACCCTGGGGAGCAGTACTTC. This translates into CSVEAGGHPGEQYF.

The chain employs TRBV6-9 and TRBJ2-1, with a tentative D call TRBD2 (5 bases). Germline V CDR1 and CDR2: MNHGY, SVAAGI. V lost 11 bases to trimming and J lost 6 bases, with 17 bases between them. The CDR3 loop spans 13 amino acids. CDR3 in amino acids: CAPPPGSLNEQFF. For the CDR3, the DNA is TGTGCCCCCCCTCCTGGGAGTCTCAATGAGCAGTTCTTC.

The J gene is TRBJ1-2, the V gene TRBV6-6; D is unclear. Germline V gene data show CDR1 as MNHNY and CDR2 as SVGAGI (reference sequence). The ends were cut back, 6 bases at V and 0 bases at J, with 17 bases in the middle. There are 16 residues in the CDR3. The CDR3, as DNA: TGTGCCAGCAGCCCTCCTAACCGGGAAACTAACTATGGCTACACCTTC. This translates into CASSPPNRETNYGYTF.

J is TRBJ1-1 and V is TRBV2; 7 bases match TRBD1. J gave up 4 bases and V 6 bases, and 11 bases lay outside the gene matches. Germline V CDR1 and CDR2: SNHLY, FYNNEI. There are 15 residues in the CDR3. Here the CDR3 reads CASSTGQPGSTEAFF. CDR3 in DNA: TGTGCCAGCAGCACGGGACAGCCCGGAAGCACTGAAGCTTTCTTT.

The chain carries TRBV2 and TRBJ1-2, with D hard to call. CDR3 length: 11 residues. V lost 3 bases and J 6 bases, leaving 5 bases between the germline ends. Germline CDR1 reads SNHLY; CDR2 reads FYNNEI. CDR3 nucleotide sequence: TGTGCCAGCAGTGACATAGATGGCTACACCTTC. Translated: CASSDIDGYTF. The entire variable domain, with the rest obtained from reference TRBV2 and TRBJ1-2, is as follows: EPEVTQTPSHQVTQMGQEVILRCVPISNHLYFYWYRQILGQKVEFLVSFYNNEISEKSEIFDDQFSVERPDGSNFTLKIRSTKLEDSAMYFCASSDIDGYTFGSGTRLTVV.

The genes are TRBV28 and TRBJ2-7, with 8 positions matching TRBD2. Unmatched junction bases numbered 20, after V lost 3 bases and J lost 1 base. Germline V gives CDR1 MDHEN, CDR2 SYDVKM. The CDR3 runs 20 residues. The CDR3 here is CASSLPGTPGREVSSYEQYF. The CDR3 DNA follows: TGTGCCAGCAGTTTGCCCGGGACACCGGGGCGGGAGGTCTCTTCCTACGAGCAGTACTTC.

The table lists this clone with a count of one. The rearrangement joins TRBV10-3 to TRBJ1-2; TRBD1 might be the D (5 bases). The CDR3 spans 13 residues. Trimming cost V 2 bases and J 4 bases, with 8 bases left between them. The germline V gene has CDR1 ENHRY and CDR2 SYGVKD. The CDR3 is CAISEADSYGYTF. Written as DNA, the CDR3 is TGTGCCATCAGTGAGGCCGACAGCTATGGCTACACCTTC.

The CDR3 bases are TGTGCCAGCAGCTTCGGACTAGCGGGAGGGGACAATGAGCAGTTCTTC. The encoded protein is CASSFGLAGGDNEQFF. This chain uses TRBV11-2 with TRBJ2-1; 15 bases agree with TRBD2. Germline V CDR1 and CDR2: SGHAT, FQNNGV. J was trimmed by 5 bases and V by 3 bases; bases with no gene match: 2. CDR3 size: 16 residues. The complete variable domain, with remaining parts taken from reference TRBV11-2 and TRBJ2-1, reads EAGVAQSPRYKIIEKRQSVAFWCNPISGHATLYWYQQILGQGPKLLIQFQNNGVVDDSQLPKDRFSAERLKGVDSTLKIQPAKLEDSAVYLCASSFGLAGGDNEQFFGPGTRLTVL.

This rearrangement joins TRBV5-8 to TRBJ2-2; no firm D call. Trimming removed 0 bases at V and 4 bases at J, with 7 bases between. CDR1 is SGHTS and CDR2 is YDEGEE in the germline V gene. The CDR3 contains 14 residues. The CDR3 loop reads CASSLGWLTGELFF. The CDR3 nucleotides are TGTGCCAGCAGCTTGGGGTGGCTCACCGGGGAGCTGTTTTTT.

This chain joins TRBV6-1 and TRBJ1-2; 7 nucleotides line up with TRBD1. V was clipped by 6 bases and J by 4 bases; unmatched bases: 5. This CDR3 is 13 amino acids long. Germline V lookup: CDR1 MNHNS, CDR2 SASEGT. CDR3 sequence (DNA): TGTGCCAGCAGCCTCGGACAGGCCTATGGCTACACCTTC. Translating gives CASSLGQAYGYTF.

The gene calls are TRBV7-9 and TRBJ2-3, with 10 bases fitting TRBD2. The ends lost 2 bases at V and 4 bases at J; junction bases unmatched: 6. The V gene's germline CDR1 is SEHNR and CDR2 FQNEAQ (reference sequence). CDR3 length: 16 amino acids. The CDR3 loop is CASSLQPSGSADTQYF. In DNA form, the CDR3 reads TGTGCCAGCAGCTTACAGCCTAGCGGGAGTGCAGATACGCAGTATTTT.

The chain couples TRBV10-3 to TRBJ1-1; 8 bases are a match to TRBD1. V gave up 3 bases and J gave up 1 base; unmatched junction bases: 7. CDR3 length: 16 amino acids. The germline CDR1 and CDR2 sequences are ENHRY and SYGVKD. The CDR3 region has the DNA TGTGCCATCAGTGACCCCGGGACAGGCCAGAACACTGAAGCTTTCTTT. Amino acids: CAISDPGTGQNTEAFF.

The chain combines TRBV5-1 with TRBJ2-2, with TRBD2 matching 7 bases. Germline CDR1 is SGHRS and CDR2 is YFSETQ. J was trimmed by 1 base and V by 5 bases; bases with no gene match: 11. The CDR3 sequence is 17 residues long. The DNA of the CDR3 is TGCGCCAGCAGTTTCAAACGACGCGGGAGGAACACCGGGGAGCTGTTTTTT. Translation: CASSFKRRGRNTGELFF.

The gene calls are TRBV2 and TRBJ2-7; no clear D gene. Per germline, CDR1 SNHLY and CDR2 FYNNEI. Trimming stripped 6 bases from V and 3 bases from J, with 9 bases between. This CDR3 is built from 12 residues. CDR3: CASRERSYEQYF. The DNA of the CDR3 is TGTGCCAGCAGGGAAAGGAGCTACGAGCAGTACTTC.

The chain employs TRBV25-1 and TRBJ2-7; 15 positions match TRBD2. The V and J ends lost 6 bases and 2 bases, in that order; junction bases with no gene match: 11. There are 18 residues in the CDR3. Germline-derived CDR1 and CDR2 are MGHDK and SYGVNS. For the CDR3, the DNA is TGTGCCAGCAGCAAAGGGGGGACTAGCGGGAGGACGACCTACGAGCAGTACTTC. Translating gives CASSKGGTSGRTTYEQYF.

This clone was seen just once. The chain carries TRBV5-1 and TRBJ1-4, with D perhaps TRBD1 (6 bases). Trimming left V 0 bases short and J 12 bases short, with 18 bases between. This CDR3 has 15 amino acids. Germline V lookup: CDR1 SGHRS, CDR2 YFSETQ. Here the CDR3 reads CASSLAGVGGSELFF. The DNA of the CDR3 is TGCGCCAGCAGCTTGGCCGGGGTAGGGGGAAGTGAACTGTTTTTT.

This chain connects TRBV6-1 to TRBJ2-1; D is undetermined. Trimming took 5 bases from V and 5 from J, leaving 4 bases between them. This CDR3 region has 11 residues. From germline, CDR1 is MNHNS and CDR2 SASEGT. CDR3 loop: CASSPNNEQFF. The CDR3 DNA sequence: TGTGCCAGCAGTCCTAACAATGAGCAGTTCTTC.

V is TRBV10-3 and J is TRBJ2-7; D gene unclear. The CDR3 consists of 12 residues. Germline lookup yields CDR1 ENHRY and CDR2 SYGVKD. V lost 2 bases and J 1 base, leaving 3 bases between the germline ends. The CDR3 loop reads CAISEQSYEQYF. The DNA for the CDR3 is TGTGCCATCAGTGAGCAGTCCTACGAGCAGTACTTC.

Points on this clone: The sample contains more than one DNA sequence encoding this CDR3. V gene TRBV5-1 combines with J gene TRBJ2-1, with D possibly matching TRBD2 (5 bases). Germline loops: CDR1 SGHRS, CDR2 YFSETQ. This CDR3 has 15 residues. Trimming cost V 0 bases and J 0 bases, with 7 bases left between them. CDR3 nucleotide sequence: TGCGCCAGCAGCTTGGGCAGCGGCTCCTACAATGAGCAGTTCTTC. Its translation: CASSLGSGSYNEQFF.